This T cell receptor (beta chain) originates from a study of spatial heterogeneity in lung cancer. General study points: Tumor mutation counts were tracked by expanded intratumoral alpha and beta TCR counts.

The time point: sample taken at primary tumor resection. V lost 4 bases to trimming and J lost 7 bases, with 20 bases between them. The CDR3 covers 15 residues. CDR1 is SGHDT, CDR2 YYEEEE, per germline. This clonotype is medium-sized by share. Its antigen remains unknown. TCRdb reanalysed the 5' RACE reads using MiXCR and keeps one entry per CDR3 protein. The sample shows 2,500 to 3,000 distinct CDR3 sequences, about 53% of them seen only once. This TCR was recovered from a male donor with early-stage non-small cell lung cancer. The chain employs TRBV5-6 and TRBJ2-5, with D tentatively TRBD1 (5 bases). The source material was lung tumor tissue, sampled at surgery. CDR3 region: CASSPDQGYSGTQYF. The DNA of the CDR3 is TGTGCCAGCAGCCCCGACCAGGGTTATTCCGGGACCCAGTACTTC.